One and the same sample provided the 18 T cell receptor beta chains below, sequenced in a study of blood T cell repertoires in COVID-19. Sequencing used immunoSEQ multiplex PCR; TCRdb keeps in-frame clones, though not all of them. The repertoire consists of about 190,000 clones, with roughly 86% occurring once and the leading ten covering approximately 5.1%. Sample: peripheral blood. The receptors were sampled from a woman in her seventies with active or convalescent COVID-19.

The chain uses TRBV18 and TRBJ1-2, with D perhaps matching TRBD1 (5 bases). Deletions cut 0 bases from V and 2 bases from J, with 7 bases between. Germline V CDR1 and CDR2: KGHSH, LQKENI. This CDR3 is built from 14 residues. The CDR3: CASSPPRTNYGYTF. CDR3 bases: TGTGCCAGCTCACCACCGAGGACAAACTATGGCTACACCTTC.

For the CDR3, the DNA is TGTGCCAGCAGGGAAGACTTGGGGCTCAACACCATATATTTT. Its translation is CASREDLGLNTIYF. The chain employs TRBV7-9 and TRBJ1-3; D possibly corresponds to TRBD1 (5 bases). This CDR3 has 14 residues. The germline V and J ends were trimmed by 6 bases and 7 bases, with 16 bases remaining between them. Germline-derived CDR1 and CDR2 are SEHNR and FQNEAQ (reference sequence).

The chain recombines TRBV5-1 with TRBJ2-7, with D perhaps TRBD1 (5 bases). The CDR3 is 15 amino acids. CDR1 and CDR2 from the germline V gene are SGHRS and YFSETQ. V dropped 4 bases and J dropped 0 bases, with 14 bases sitting between them. CDR3 residues: CASSPRQFSSYEQYF. CDR3 bases: TGCGCCAGCAGCCCAAGACAGTTTAGCTCCTACGAGCAGTACTTC.

The chain has TRBV3-1 (or the pseudogene TRBV3-2) and TRBJ1-6; TRBD1 aligns across 7 bases. Germline V lookup: CDR1 LGHDT, CDR2 YNNKEL (reference sequence). J was trimmed by 7 bases and V by 1 base; bases with no gene match: 4. CDR3 length: 15 amino acids. Here the CDR3 reads CASSQAGQLNSPLHF. The CDR3 DNA reads as TGTGCCAGCAGCCAAGCGGGACAGCTAAATTCACCCCTCCACTTT.

CDR3 sequence: CASSPYRTDTQYF. CDR3 coding DNA: TGTGCCAGCAGCCCCTATCGCACAGATACGCAGTATTTT. This sequence joins TRBV3-1 (or the pseudogene TRBV3-2) and TRBJ2-3; D is undetermined. CDR1 is LGHDT, CDR2 YNNKEL, per germline (reference sequence). The length of the CDR3 is 13 residues. V lost 4 bases, J lost 1 base, and 6 bases lay in between.

The chain is built from TRBV30 and TRBJ1-1; D is ambiguous. The CDR3 extends over 13 amino acids. V shed 6 bases and J shed 1 base, with 12 bases lying between them. CDR1 is GTSNPN and CDR2 is SVGIG in the germline V gene (reference sequence). The DNA of the CDR3 is TGTGCCTGTCCCAATCCTACGAACACTGAAGCTTTCTTT. It is translated as CACPNPTNTEAFF. Together with reference TRBV30 and TRBJ1-1, the CDR3 gives the full variable domain: SQTIHQWPATLVQPVGSPLSLECTVEGTSNPNLYWYRQAAGRGLQLLFYSVGIGQISSEVPQNLSASRPQDRQFILSSKKLLLSDSGFYLCACPNPTNTEAFFGQGTRLTVV.

The chain carries TRBV18 and TRBJ2-6; weak D call: TRBD1 (5 bases). The CDR3 is made up of 17 amino acids. Germline assignment: CDR1 KGHSH and CDR2 LQKENI. The V end lost 1 base, the J end lost 0 bases, and 10 bases lay between the germline ends. This CDR3 is CASSPRRQGSGANVLTF. The CDR3 DNA follows: TGTGCCAGCTCACCACGGCGTCAGGGCTCTGGGGCCAACGTCCTGACTTTC.

The chain is built from TRBV6-1 and TRBJ2-3; 12 positions agree with TRBD2. Germline V gives CDR1 MNHNS, CDR2 SASEGT. The CDR3 loop spans 17 amino acids. Germline trimming cut 2 bases from V and 4 bases from J; bases unmatched to any gene: 7. CDR3 in DNA: TGTGCCAGCAGTGAAAAAGGGCTAGCGGGAGGGTCAGATACGCAGTATTTT. Translated, it gives CASSEKGLAGGSDTQYF.

The chain employs TRBV5-4 and TRBJ1-1; a weak D match, TRBD1 (6 bases). This CDR3 comprises 16 residues. V was clipped by 0 bases and J by 3 bases, with 15 bases between them. Germline V lookup: CDR1 SGHNT, CDR2 YYREEE (reference sequence). CDR3 amino acids: CASSLATGWGDTEAFF. Here the CDR3 DNA reads TGTGCCAGCAGCTTGGCAACAGGGTGGGGTGACACTGAAGCTTTCTTT.

The rearrangement joins TRBV29-1 to TRBJ1-1; possible D gene TRBD1, 5 bases. CDR1 and CDR2 from the germline V gene are SQVTM and ANQGSEA. CDR3 length: 12 amino acids. Trimming took 4 bases from V and 4 from J, leaving 10 bases between them. This chain's CDR3 is CSVAGVATEAFF. The DNA of the CDR3 is TGCAGCGTTGCGGGGGTCGCCACTGAAGCTTTCTTT.

The chain recombines TRBV13 with TRBJ2-5; perhaps TRBD2 as D (5 bases). CDR3 length: 14 amino acids. V was cut by 4 bases and J by 2 bases, with 11 bases left in between. Germline assignment: CDR1 PRHDT and CDR2 FYEKMQ (reference sequence). CDR3 nucleotides: TGTGCCAGCAGCTCAACCGGGAATCAAGAGACCCAGTACTTC. As protein: CASSSTGNQETQYF.

The V gene is TRBV20-1, the J gene TRBJ2-3; the D is unclear. The V end was cut by 6 bases, the J end by 5 bases, with 6 bases between. CDR1 is DFQATT, CDR2 SNEGSKA, per germline (reference sequence). The CDR3 spans 10 residues. As DNA, the CDR3 is TGCAGTGCCAAGCAAGATACGCAGTATTTT. Its translation: CSAKQDTQYF.

The chain uses TRBV24-1 and TRBJ2-7; maybe TRBD1 (8 bases). Germline V gene lookup returns CDR1 KGHDR and CDR2 SFDVKD. The V end was cut by 0 bases, the J end by 6 bases, with 20 bases between. The CDR3 is 17 residues long. The CDR3 loop is CATSDLERTGRGTEQYF. In nucleotides, the CDR3 is TGTGCCACCAGTGATTTGGAGAGGACAGGGAGGGGAACCGAGCAGTACTTC.

This rearrangement joins TRBV4-2 to TRBJ1-4, with 9 bases identical to TRBD1. The germline CDR1 and CDR2 sequences are LGHNA and YNFKEQ. There are 14 residues in the CDR3. V dropped 4 bases and J dropped 8; count of bases not matched to a gene: 5. CDR3 nucleotide sequence: TGTGCCAGCAGCCCGGGACAGGGTCAGGAAAAACTGTTTTTT. Translated, it gives CASSPGQGQEKLFF.

The CDR3 protein is CASRGLGNTIYF. The CDR3 DNA reads as TGTGCCAGCAGGGGCCTTGGAAACACCATATATTTT. This chain uses TRBV27 with TRBJ1-3, with D unclear. Germline V gene lookup returns CDR1 MNHEY and CDR2 SMNVEV (reference sequence). The CDR3 runs 12 residues. V was shortened by 6 bases and J by 3 bases, with 6 bases between the two germline ends.

The CDR3 DNA reads as TGTGCCAGTGGGTTAGCGGGAAAAAACGAGCAGTACTTC. The encoded protein is CASGLAGKNEQYF. The V call is TRBV19, the J call TRBJ2-7; TRBD2 matches 8 bases. The CDR3 runs to 13 residues. The germline gives CDR1 LNHDA, CDR2 SQIVND (reference sequence). J lost 5 bases, V lost 8 bases, and 8 bases had no gene match.

CDR3 coding DNA: TGTGCCAGCAGCGACCGGACAGGGAATGTCTATGGCTACACCTTC. This codes for CASSDRTGNVYGYTF. This rearrangement joins TRBV9 to TRBJ1-2; 8 nucleotides line up with TRBD1. The trim removed 3 bases at V and 4 bases at J, leaving 8 bases unmatched. This CDR3 has 15 residues. Per the germline V gene, CDR1 is SGDLS and CDR2 is YYNGEE.

The rearrangement links TRBV6-6 to TRBJ2-2; 13 bases agree with TRBD2. After removal of 5 bases from V and 5 bases from J, the junction contained 2 bases not matched to a gene. The CDR3 contains 15 residues. The germline V gene has CDR1 MNHNY and CDR2 SVGAGI (reference sequence). The CDR3 reads CASSVLAGGTGELFF. DNA of the CDR3: TGTGCCAGCAGTGTACTAGCGGGAGGGACCGGGGAGCTGTTTTTT.